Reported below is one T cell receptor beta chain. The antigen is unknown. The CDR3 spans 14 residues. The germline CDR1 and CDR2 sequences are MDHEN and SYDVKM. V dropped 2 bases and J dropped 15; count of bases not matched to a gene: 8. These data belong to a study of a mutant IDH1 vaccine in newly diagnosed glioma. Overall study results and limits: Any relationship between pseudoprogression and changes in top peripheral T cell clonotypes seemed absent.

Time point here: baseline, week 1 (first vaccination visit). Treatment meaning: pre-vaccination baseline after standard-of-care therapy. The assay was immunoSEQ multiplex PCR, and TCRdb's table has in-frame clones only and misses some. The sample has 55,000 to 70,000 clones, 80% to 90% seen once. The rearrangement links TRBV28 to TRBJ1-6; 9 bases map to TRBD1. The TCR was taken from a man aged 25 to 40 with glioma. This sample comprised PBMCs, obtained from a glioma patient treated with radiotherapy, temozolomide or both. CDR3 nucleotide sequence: TGTGCCAGCAGTTTAGGGACAGGGTTTCTGGTCCTCCACTTT. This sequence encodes CASSLGTGFLVLHF. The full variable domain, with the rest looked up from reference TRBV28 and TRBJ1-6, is DVKVTQSSRYLVKRTGEKVFLECVQDMDHENMFWYRQDPGLGLRLIYFSYDVKMKEKGDIPEGYSVSREKKERFSLILESASTNQTSMYLCASSLGTGFLVLHFGNGTRLTVT.